This record covers a single T cell receptor beta chain. The entry originates in a study of Graves' ophthalmopathy and Graves' hyperthyroidism. Across the study: Cases classed as stable hyperthyroidism had no ophthalmopathy within 18 months of follow-up.

Transcripts of RNA were the source for amplifying TCR beta CDR3 regions. Second-round multiplex PCR followed a first-round RT-PCR using HTBI primers. From the multiplex PCR reads, TCRdb called clonotypes with MiXCR, one entry per CDR3 protein. The sample lists roughly 600,000 distinct CDR3 sequences; 35% to 40% were seen once. The CDR3 runs 16 residues. The trim removed 5 bases at V and 2 bases at J, leaving 10 bases unmatched. CDR1 is WNHNN, CDR2 SYGVQD, per germline (reference sequence). Enrollment excluded any patients with other autoimmune diseases, uncontrolled infections, pregnancy or lactation.

This TCR was recovered from an adult man with Graves' hyperthyroidism. The sequenced sample consisted of peripheral blood or thyroid tissue (not recorded which). The chain carries TRBV10-1 and TRBJ2-3; 7 bases map to TRBD2. The CDR3 spells CASSRGEREITDTQYF. Here the CDR3 DNA reads TGCGCCAGCAGTCGGGGCGAGCGGGAAATCACAGATACGCAGTATTTT.